Presented here are 10 T cell receptor beta chains from one specimen sequenced in a study of blood T cell repertoires in COVID-19. The method was immunoSEQ multiplex PCR; TCRdb's version includes in-frame clones alone and lacks a portion of them. The sample contains over 70,000 clones, 80% of which appear only once. The sequencing input was peripheral blood. The origin of the receptors is an elderly woman with acute or convalescent COVID-19.

The chain employs TRBV24-1 and TRBJ2-2; possible D gene TRBD2, 6 bases. The germline gives CDR1 KGHDR, CDR2 SFDVKD. This CDR3 has 17 residues. With 5 bases removed from V and 1 base from J, the gap between germline ends came to 16 bases. The CDR3 region has the DNA TGTGCCACCAGTGGTCGTACCTCAGCGGGGAACACCGGGGAGCTGTTTTTT. Protein product: CATSGRTSAGNTGELFF.

The chain is built from TRBV6-5 and TRBJ2-5, with TRBD2 as a possible D gene (7 bases). The ends were cut back, 1 base at V and 4 bases at J, with 16 bases in the middle. Germline V CDR1 and CDR2: MNHEY, SVGAGI. The CDR3 length is 16 residues. The CDR3 here is CASSYWDTGRGETQYF. CDR3 bases: TGTGCCAGCAGTTACTGGGATACAGGGAGGGGAGAGACCCAGTACTTC.

This chain uses TRBV7-2 with TRBJ1-5; possibly TRBD1 for D (6 bases). The CDR3 covers 15 residues. The V gene's germline CDR1 is SGHTA and CDR2 FQGNSA. Trimming took off 5 bases at V and 7 bases at J, with 18 bases between the two ends. CDR3 region: CASSNTGQRSQPQHF. The CDR3 nucleotides read TGTGCCAGCAGCAACACAGGACAGCGCTCCCAGCCCCAGCATTTT.

The genes are TRBV2 and TRBJ1-3; 8 nucleotides match TRBD1. The V segment lost 9 bases and the J segment 3 bases; nucleotides outside the gene matches: 10. There are 15 residues in the CDR3. Germline values: CDR1 SNHLY, CDR2 FYNNEI. CDR3 loop: CARAQGAAGGNTIYF. The CDR3 DNA sequence: TGTGCCAGGGCCCAGGGGGCGGCAGGTGGAAACACCATATATTTT.

V is TRBV29-1 and J is TRBJ2-7; the match to TRBD1 covers 7 bases. V shed 6 bases, J shed 3 bases, and the junction held 8 bases outside the gene matches. The V gene's germline CDR1 is SQVTM and CDR2 ANQGSEA. This CDR3 has 13 residues. The CDR3 loop reads CSVPGQKSYEQYF. CDR3 nucleotides: TGCAGCGTACCGGGACAGAAAAGCTACGAGCAGTACTTC.

The gene calls are TRBV29-1 and TRBJ2-5, with D tentatively TRBD2 (6 bases). The CDR3 spans 15 residues. Germline V gives CDR1 SQVTM, CDR2 ANQGSEA. The V end was cut by 0 bases, the J end by 0 bases, with 11 bases between. The CDR3 reads CSVEDRDWYQETQYF. The CDR3 DNA follows: TGCAGCGTTGAAGATCGGGACTGGTACCAAGAGACCCAGTACTTC.

V usage is TRBV18 and J usage is TRBJ1-1, with D maybe TRBD1 (5 bases). The V gene lost 2 bases and the J gene lost 0 bases, with 13 bases spanning the gap. Germline values: CDR1 KGHSH, CDR2 LQKENI. CDR3 length: 16 residues. The CDR3 reads CASSPMGQGLNTEAFF. Here the CDR3 DNA reads TGTGCCAGCTCACCAATGGGGCAGGGATTGAACACTGAAGCTTTCTTT.

This chain links TRBV7-2 with TRBJ2-7; 11 nucleotides agree with TRBD1. Germline CDR1 reads SGHTA; CDR2 reads FQGNSA. This CDR3 is built from 13 residues. Trimming removed 4 bases from V and 6 bases from J; junction bases left unmatched: 2. CDR3 sequence (DNA): TGTGCCAGCAGCTCGGGGACAGGGGGCGAGCAGTACTTC. Translated: CASSSGTGGEQYF. Using reference TRBV7-2 and TRBJ2-7 for the parts outside the CDR3, the full variable domain is GAGVSQSPSNKVTEKGKDVELRCDPISGHTALYWYRQSLGQGLEFLIYFQGNSAPDKSGLPSDRFSAERTGGSVSTLTIQRTQQEDSAVYLCASSSGTGGEQYFGPGTRLTVT.

In its sample, this clone was seen once. Germline is not matched at one junction end, which may reflect a read error. This chain joins TRBV2 and TRBJ2-2; 11 bases fit TRBD1. CDR3 length: 15 residues. CDR1 and CDR2 from the germline V gene are SNHLY and FYNNEI. CDR3: CASREGTGGTGELFF. CDR3 nucleotide sequence: TGTGCCAGCAGGGAAGGGACAGGGGGAACCGGGGAGCTGTTTTTT.

The J gene is TRBJ2-1, the V gene TRBV10-3; 7 bases map to TRBD1. Looked up from germline, CDR1 is ENHRY and CDR2 is SYGVKD. The CDR3 has 11 amino acids. With V trimmed by 10 bases and J by 7 bases, 4 bases remained unmatched. CDR3 in amino acids: CATTDRNEQFF. As DNA, the CDR3 is TGTGCCACTACGGACAGGAATGAGCAGTTCTTC.